This passage covers 15 T cell receptor delta chains from one sample sequenced in a study of γδ T cells in repeated Plasmodium falciparum infection. Vgamma9/Vdelta2+ and Vdelta2-negative gammadelta T cells were flow-sorted from PBMC for bulk sequencing. TCRdb re-processed the multiplex PCR reads via CATT. Of some 100,000 delta-chain clones listed, approximately 1.4% are singletons. The sequencing sample was made of gamma-delta T cells from blood. The receptors were gathered from a pool of human donors (malaria-infected and uninfected, not separated).

This clone has more than one count but fewer than ten. The translation of this DNA and the TCRdb protein of a much larger clone differ at residue 11, probably owing to a read error; the protein shown here is translated from the DNA. This chain links TRDV2 with TRDJ3; 7 bases align to TRDD3. No J segment appears in TCRdb, so it was assigned here by matching the sequence to germline. Germline CDR1 GEAIGNYY, CDR2 EKD. The V segment lost 3 bases and the J segment 0 bases; nucleotides outside the gene matches: 13. CDR3 length equals 20 residues. The CDR3 reads CACDSWGSQEGSWDTRQMFF. The CDR3 DNA reads as TGTGCCTGTGACTCCTGGGGGTCGCAAGAAGGCTCCTGGGACACCCGACAGATGTTTTTC.

J is TRDJ1 and V is TRDV1; 10 nucleotides align to TRDD3. TCRdb lists no J gene, so it was determined here by aligning the DNA to germline. The trim removed 2 bases at V and 3 bases at J, leaving 21 bases unmatched. Looked up from germline, CDR1 is TSWWSYY and CDR2 is QGS. CDR3 length: 21 residues. The CDR3 sequence is CALGELGWLPLTGGLSDKLIF. CDR3 coding DNA: TGTGCTCTTGGGGAATTGGGTTGGTTGCCACTTACTGGGGGATTATCCGATAAACTCATCTTT.

This clone was seen a few times. The rearrangement links TRDV1 to TRDJ3; 13 nucleotides agree with TRDD3. TCRdb is silent on the J gene; assignment here came from matching the DNA to germline. Unmatched junction bases numbered 22, after V lost 2 bases and J lost 6 bases. Germline V gene sequence: CDR1 TSWWSYY, CDR2 QGS. The CDR3 is made up of 24 amino acids. CDR3 DNA sequence: TGTGCTCTTGGGGAAGGCCTTCCTACTCCCTATACTGGGGGATACGCGGAGGACACCCGACAGATGTTTTTC. Amino acid sequence: CALGEGLPTPYTGGYAEDTRQMFF.

This clone has a handful of counts. TCRdb attributes to this sequence the protein of a much larger clone, which differs from the DNA translation at residue 4; a read error is likely, and the protein displayed is translated from the DNA. For the CDR3, the DNA is TGTGCCTGTGGCTATATACTGGGGGATCACACCGATAAACTCATCTTT. This sequence encodes CACGYILGDHTDKLIF. This chain connects TRDV2 to TRDJ1; 10 bases map to TRDD3. The germline V gene encodes CDR1 GEAIGNYY and CDR2 EKD. Trimming cost V 5 bases and J 0 bases; bases outside gene matches: 8. This CDR3 contains 16 residues.

In this sample, this clone turned up a few times. The TCRdb record carries a much larger clone's protein, which differs from this DNA's translation at residue 12; a read error is the likely cause, and the protein listed here is the DNA translation. This chain joins TRDV1 and TRDJ1, with 10 nucleotides matching TRDD3. The CDR3 sequence is 20 residues long. Germline V gene sequence: CDR1 TSWWSYY, CDR2 QGS. The V gene end was trimmed by 3 bases and the J gene end by 0 bases; junction bases not matched to a gene: 16. The CDR3: CALGDPPPTGGCLYTDKLIF. CDR3 nucleotide sequence: TGTGCTCTTGGGGACCCCCCACCCACTGGGGGATGCCTGTACACCGATAAACTCATCTTT.

A remark on this clone: The amino acid sequence in TCRdb belongs to a much larger clone and departs from this DNA's translation at residue 4, likely a sequencing read error; the sequence shown is translated from the DNA. The chain uses TRDV1 and TRDJ1; D gene unclear. As TCRdb names no J gene, one was assigned here on the basis of a DNA match to germline. The CDR3 runs 23 residues. Germline V gene sequence: CDR1 TSWWSYY, CDR2 QGS. The CDR3 loop is CALREDPSPLYKSFSPYTDKLIF. CDR3 DNA: TGTGCTCTTAGGGAAGACCCGTCCCCTCTCTATAAGTCATTCTCCCCGTACACCGATAAACTCATCTTT.

Only a few counts were recorded for this clone. The likely explanation is a read error, given a far larger clone one base away. The identical CDR3 is also encoded by other nucleotide sequences in the sample. This chain uses TRDV3 with TRDJ1; TRDD3 aligns across 8 bases. Germline loops: CDR1 TVYSNPD, CDR2 GDNSRS (reference sequence). The length of the CDR3 is 13 residues. The CDR3 sequence: CACSGGYTDKLIF. CDR3 DNA sequence: TGCGCCTGCAGTGGGGGATACACCGATAAACTCATCTTT.

This clone was seen only a few times. A read error likely explains this, since a far larger clone differs by one base. Other DNA sequences in the sample encode the same CDR3. The rearrangement uses TRDV1 and TRDJ1, with 9 bases identical to TRDD3. Germline V gene lookup returns CDR1 TSWWSYY and CDR2 QGS. The CDR3 spans 17 residues. Written as DNA, the CDR3 is TGTGCTCTTGGGGTCGGGGCTGGGGGATTCTCTACCGATAAGCTCATCTTT. Translated, it gives CALGVGAGGFSTDKLIF.

This clone has a handful of counts. For this DNA, TCRdb reports the protein of a much larger clone, which diverges at residue 19, most likely from a read error; the protein presented here is translated directly from the DNA. The V and J genes are TRDV1 and TRDJ1, with a weak D call TRDD3 (7 bases). The CDR3 sequence is 22 residues long. Germline V CDR1 and CDR2: TSWWSYY, QGS. This chain's CDR3 is CALGELAFRPFRRAGGPDRLIF. As DNA, the CDR3 is TGTGCTCTCGGGGAACTAGCGTTTCGCCCCTTCCGTCGCGCTGGGGGCCCCGATAGACTCATCTTT.

A word on this clone: It differs at one base from a far larger clone, so likely a read error. The same CDR3 is also encoded by other DNA sequences in this sample. This chain links TRDV1 with TRDJ1; 9 bases align to TRDD3. The CDR3 is 22 amino acids. Trimming took 1 base from V and 0 from J; bases not matched to a gene: 21. Germline CDR1 TSWWSYY, CDR2 QGS. In nucleotides, the CDR3 is TGTGCTCTTGGGGAACCTGGCCTCCCTAGTGGGGGATATCAAATGTACACCGATAAACTCATCTTT. Translation: CALGEPGLPSGGYQMYTDKLIF.

This clone came up many times. The protein that TCRdb holds for this DNA derives from a much larger clone and differs from the translated DNA at residue 9, which likely indicates a read error; the protein shown here is translated from the DNA. The chain couples TRDV2 to TRDJ3; a possible D gene is TRDD3 (6 bases). Assignment of the J gene here rests on matching the DNA to germline, because TCRdb gives none. Germline V gene data show CDR1 as GEAIGNYY and CDR2 as EKD. The ends were cut back, 0 bases at V and 0 bases at J, with 11 bases in the middle. This CDR3 contains 18 residues. The CDR3: CACDTGWGGSWDTRQMFF. CDR3 sequence (DNA): TGTGCCTGTGACACCGGGTGGGGGGGCTCCTGGGACACCCGACAGATGTTTTTC.

This clone has a handful of counts. The TCRdb record carries a much larger clone's protein, which differs from this DNA's translation at residue 5; a read error is the likely cause, and the protein listed here is the DNA translation. This chain links TRDV3 with TRDJ1; 7 bases are shared with TRDD3. Matching the DNA to germline supplied the J gene, which TCRdb does not give. Germline CDR1 reads TVYSNPD; CDR2 reads GDNSRS (reference sequence). With 4 bases clipped from V and 2 bases from J, the junction kept 16 bases outside the gene matches. The CDR3 length is 16 residues. CDR3 bases: TGTGCCTCCCTAAGGAACTGGGGTTGGGTAACCGATAAACTCATCTTT. Translated, it gives CASLRNWGWVTDKLIF.

This clone was observed at least ten times. A far larger clone is off by one base, so a read error is likely. Other nucleotide sequences in the sample specify the same CDR3. The chain joins TRDV2 to TRDJ1, with TRDD3 matching over 9 bases. Germline CDR1 is GEAIGNYY and CDR2 is EKD. J was trimmed by 0 bases and V by 3 bases; bases with no gene match: 22. The length of the CDR3 is 21 residues. CDR3 coding DNA: TGTGCCTGTGACCAGGGGCAATTACTGGGGGACCACTTAAGTAACACCGATAAACTCATCTTT. Translated: CACDQGQLLGDHLSNTDKLIF.

This clone has only one observation. DNA of the CDR3: TGTGCCTGTGACAACGTTTTACTGGGGGATACGTACACCGATAAACTCATCTTC. Protein sequence: CACDNVLLGDTYTDKLIF. V gene assignment gives TRDV2, but the J gene was left uncalled; the table's D call TRDD3 went unverified against the DNA. CDR3 length equals 18 residues. Germline V gene sequence: CDR1 GEAIGNYY, CDR2 EKD.

Concerning this clone: This probably arose from a read error, given a far larger clone one base away. At the DNA level, this CDR3 is encoded by other sequences in the same sample as well. This chain uses TRDV3 with TRDJ1; 10 nucleotides line up with TRDD3. The J gene comes from matching the DNA to germline here; TCRdb lacks it. The CDR3 consists of 18 residues. Germline V lookup: CDR1 TVYSNPD, CDR2 GDNSRS (reference sequence). Trimming removed 5 bases from V and 2 bases from J; junction bases left unmatched: 20. The CDR3 here is CAPLPLLTGGLGTDKLIF. CDR3 nucleotides: TGTGCCCCACTTCCACTACTTACTGGGGGATTAGGAACCGATAAACTCATCTTT.